Listed below are T cell receptor beta chains from one sample, sequenced in a study of T cells in Graves' hyperthyroidism and ophthalmopathy. TCRdb analysed the multiplex PCR reads with MiXCR anew, one entry per CDR3 protein. The top ten hold approximately 4% of the sample, which has around 350,000 distinct CDR3 sequences, 19% seen once. The sequencing sample was made of blood. The receptors come from a woman aged 18-29 years with Graves' hyperthyroidism. Both conserved end residues are part of each CDR3. A D gene is named only where the DNA matches it firmly. Rows may omit the clone size; those that give it use once, few, many or a size class.

clone_size d_call j_call v_call cdr3_nt cdr3_aa
- - TRBJ2-3 TRBV5-1 TGCGCCAGCAGCATCTCCGGGACTCACACAGATACGCAGTATTTT CASSISGTHTDTQYF
- - TRBJ1-5 TRBV6-1 TGTGCCAGCAGTGAAGTGCAGATCAATCAGCCCCAGCATTTT CASSEVQINQPQHF
many - TRBJ1-2 TRBV6-1 TGTGCCAGCAGTCCTTCCCAGACCGTTAACTATGGCTACACCTTC CASSPSQTVNYGYTF
many - TRBJ2-5 TRBV6-5 TGTGCCAGCATTAGGGACTTACAAGAGACCCAGTACTTC CASIRDLQETQYF
many TRBD1 TRBJ1-2 TRBV12-3/TRBV12-4 TGTGCCAGCACCGTTCTCGGACAGGGCGCAGAGGCCTTC CASTVLGQGAEAF
- TRBD1 TRBJ1-5 TRBV18 TGTGCCAGCTCACCGCGACAGGGTCAGTCACAGCCCCAGCATTTT CASSPRQGQSQPQHF
many TRBD2 TRBJ2-5 TRBV28 TGTGCCAGCAGTTTATTGAGCGGGGGTCAAGAGACCCAGTACTTC CASSLLSGGQETQYF
many - TRBJ2-7 TRBV7-2 TGTGCCAGCAGCTTAGTTCCACTAGTCGGCGAGCAGTACTTC CASSLVPLVGEQYF
- - TRBJ2-5 TRBV10-3 TGTGCCATCAGTGTGGACCTCCAAGAGACCCAGTACTTC CAISVDLQETQYF
many - TRBJ2-2 TRBV28 TGTGCCAGCAGACTGACAGGCACCGGGGAGCTGTTTTTT CASRLTGTGELFF
many - TRBJ1-1 TRBV4-1 TGCGCCAGCAGCCGCTTCCCAGGCCTTGCCACTGAAGCTTTCTTT CASSRFPGLATEAFF
- - TRBJ1-2 TRBV19 TGTGCCAGTAGTATCCCTGACAGGTCCGGCTATGGCTACACCTTC CASSIPDRSGYGYTF
many - TRBJ1-2 TRBV6-1 TGTGCCGCGGGGTTGGGACAAACCTATGGCTACACCTTC CAAGLGQTYGYTF
- TRBD1 TRBJ1-5 TRBV12-3/TRBV12-4 TGTGCCAGCAGCAAACAGGGGGACAATCAGCCCCAGCATTTT CASSKQGDNQPQHF
many TRBD1 TRBJ1-1 TRBV7-8 TGTGCCAGCAGCTTTTTGGGAGGGGGCTGGAACACTGAAGCTTTCTTT CASSFLGGGWNTEAFF
- - TRBJ1-1 TRBV7-3 TGTGCCAGCAGCCCTGGGCCCCCAGTGCGGATCAACACTGAAGCTTTCTTT CASSPGPPVRINTEAFF
many - TRBJ1-5 TRBV29-1 TGCAGCGTTGGCCGGGGGGGCAGCAATCAGCCCCAGCATTTT CSVGRGGSNQPQHF
many - TRBJ1-5 TRBV5-1 TGCGCCAGCAGCCCAGGAGGGCAGGGGAATCAGCCCCAGCATTTT CASSPGGQGNQPQHF
many - TRBJ1-2 TRBV30 TGTGCCTGGACCCGTCTGAGGGGTGGCTACACCTTC CAWTRLRGGYTF
- TRBD2 TRBJ2-4 TRBV4-1 TGCGCCAGCAGCCAAGGACTAGCGGGGGGGGTCCTAGCCAAAAACATTCAGTACTTC CASSQGLAGGVLAKNIQYF
- - TRBJ1-6 TRBV6-4 TGTGCCAGCAAAATGGACTTTGGATCTAATTCACCCCTCCACTTT CASKMDFGSNSPLHF
many TRBD1 TRBJ2-5 TRBV24-1 TGTGCCACCAGTGATTTCACCGGACAGGGGATGGGTGAGACCCAGTACTTC CATSDFTGQGMGETQYF
many TRBD1 TRBJ2-7 TRBV7-2 TGTGCCAGCAGCTTAAGCTCCGGACAGGCCGGGCAGTACTTC CASSLSSGQAGQYF
many - TRBJ1-1 TRBV5-8 TGTGCCAGCAGCAGTTCCTCTGAAGCTTTCTTT CASSSSSEAFF
many - TRBJ2-2 TRBV24-1 TGTGCCACCAGTGAGCCGGGCCGCGGCGGGGCCGGGGAGCTGTTTTTT CATSEPGRGGAGELFF
many TRBD1 TRBJ1-2 TRBV6-1 TGTGCCAGCAGCTGGGACAGGATCGATGGCTACACCTTC CASSWDRIDGYTF
few - TRBJ2-2 TRBV20-1 TGCAGTGCTAGACCCCCCTCCGGGGGGCCAGCGACCGGGGAGCTGTTTTTT CSARPPSGGPATGELFF
many TRBD1 TRBJ1-5 TRBV10-3 TGTGCCAGCGGGACAGACAATCAGCCCCAGCATTTT CASGTDNQPQHF
once - TRBJ1-3 TRBV6-1 TGTGCCAGCAGTGGACAGATAAGCTCTGGAAACACCATATATTTT CASSGQISSGNTIYF
few - TRBJ2-3 TRBV28 TGTGCCAGCAGTTCACCCCCCGGCGCAGGGGGCACAGATACGCAGTATTTT CASSSPPGAGGTDTQYF
many TRBD1 TRBJ2-7 TRBV6-1 TGTGCCAGCGGCCTCAAGGGACAGTCCTACGAGCAGTACTTC CASGLKGQSYEQYF